Below, 30 T cell receptor beta chains from the same sample are listed, as sequenced in a study of blood T cells in healthy people across ages (dated by TCRdb to 2015 to 2017). The library was produced with 5' RACE. The reads were generated on an Illumina HiSeq 2500. The second PCR ran for about 7 to 11 cycles and used a J-beta primer mix along with a sample-barcoded 5' primer. The raw public reads went through TCRdb reprocessing: fastp at Q25, MiXCR clone calling, in-frame beta chains kept. CDR3 protein sequences are deduplicated, and each keeps its most common genes and DNA. The sample records about a million distinct CDR3 sequences, just over 50% of which are singletons. The ten largest clones take up 20% to 25% of the sample. Sequenced material: blood. The source of these receptors is an older woman in good health.

This clonotype came up a few times. This chain connects TRBV5-1 to TRBJ1-2; D is possibly TRBD1 (5 bases). The V end was cut by 2 bases, the J end by 6 bases, with 20 bases between. From germline, CDR1 is SGHRS and CDR2 YFSETQ. The length of the CDR3 is 16 residues. In DNA, the CDR3 is TGCGCCAGCAGCTTTGATAGGTCAGCGATGGGGGATGGCTACACCTTC. This sequence encodes CASSFDRSAMGDGYTF.

The V and J genes are TRBV2 and TRBJ2-7, with TRBD2 matching 9 bases. The germline gives CDR1 SNHLY, CDR2 FYNNEI. The CDR3 covers 14 residues. Losses at the gene ends were 4 bases for V and 7 bases for J; bases not matched to a gene: 8. DNA of the CDR3: TGTGCCAGCAGTGCTTCTAGCGGGATCACTGAGCAGTACTTC. Its translation is CASSASSGITEQYF.

The V gene is TRBV28, the J gene TRBJ2-2, with unresolved D. CDR3 length: 16 amino acids. The germline gives CDR1 MDHEN, CDR2 SYDVKM. V was shortened by 6 bases and J by 4 bases, with 18 bases between the two germline ends. As DNA, the CDR3 is TGTGCCAGCAGCCGCCCGAAACCCGGAACCACCGGGGAGCTGTTTTTT. Residues: CASSRPKPGTTGELFF.

The rearrangement joins TRBV12-3 or TRBV12-4 to TRBJ2-1; TRBD2 agrees at 12 bases. The CDR3 is 18 amino acids. V shed 5 bases and J 0 bases; nucleotides not matched to a gene: 8. The CDR3 loop reads CASSRGLAGLSSYNEQFF. Here the CDR3 DNA reads TGTGCCAGCAGTCGCGGACTAGCGGGACTAAGCTCCTACAATGAGCAGTTCTTC.

V gene TRBV18 combines with J gene TRBJ2-7; 10 positions match TRBD1. The length of the CDR3 is 16 residues. V lost 5 bases and J lost 4; bases outside the gene matches: 11. The germline V gene has CDR1 KGHSH and CDR2 LQKENI. This CDR3 is CASSSVTGTGAYEQYF. CDR3 DNA sequence: TGTGCCAGCTCATCAGTCACCGGGACAGGGGCTTACGAGCAGTACTTC.

This sequence joins TRBV7-9 and TRBJ2-7; no clear D gene. Judging by the DNA end, TRBJ2-5 fits better; the J call may be wrong. Germline CDR1 is SEHNR and CDR2 is FQNEAQ (reference sequence). The CDR3 extends over 18 amino acids. The CDR3 region has the DNA TGTGCCAGCAGCTTAGAAGTAGGCAAAACCTTGGGTGGAGAGACCCAGTACTTC. This sequence encodes CASSLEVGKTLGGETQYF.

The rearrangement uses TRBV6-5 and TRBJ1-6; 8 bases are a match to TRBD1. The CDR3 extends over 16 amino acids. The V gene end was trimmed by 5 bases and the J gene end by 4 bases; junction bases not matched to a gene: 7. Germline CDR1 MNHEY, CDR2 SVGAGI. The CDR3 loop reads CASSRQGTGYNSPLHF. Written as DNA, the CDR3 is TGTGCCAGCAGTCGCCAGGGGACAGGATATAATTCACCCCTCCACTTT.

The J gene is TRBJ2-3, the V gene TRBV7-8; D gene unclear. The CDR3 extends over 12 amino acids. From germline, CDR1 is SGHVS and CDR2 FQNEAQ. V was cut by 4 bases and J by 6 bases, with 8 bases left in between. The chain's CDR3 is CASSWSHDTQYF. CDR3 sequence (DNA): TGTGCCAGCAGCTGGTCGCACGATACGCAGTATTTT.

V usage is TRBV6-5 and J usage is TRBJ2-7; the match to TRBD2 covers 12 bases. V was clipped by 6 bases and J by 6 bases; unmatched bases: 12. Germline CDR1 MNHEY, CDR2 SVGAGI. CDR3 size: 16 residues. CDR3 nucleotides: TGTGCCAGCAGGAGAGACCGGGGACTAGCGGGCGTCGAGCAGTACTTC. Protein sequence: CASRRDRGLAGVEQYF.

The chain uses TRBV11-2 and TRBJ2-3, with 10 bases aligning to TRBD2. Trimming cost V 5 bases and J 2 bases; bases outside gene matches: 7. The CDR3 spans 16 residues. The germline V gene encodes CDR1 SGHAT and CDR2 FQNNGV. The CDR3 here is CASSLAGVFFTDTQYF. CDR3 DNA sequence: TGTGCCAGCAGCCTAGCGGGGGTGTTTTTCACAGATACGCAGTATTTT.

This clonotype was counted between two and nine times. Here the CDR3 DNA reads TGTGCCAGCAGTTCCGTGGCGAGCTACCGAGATACGCAGTATTTT. This translates into CASSSVASYRDTQYF. This chain connects TRBV2 to TRBJ2-3; D is ambiguous. CDR3 length: 15 amino acids. The V and J ends lost 5 bases and 5 bases respectively, with 17 bases between them. Looked up from germline, CDR1 is SNHLY and CDR2 is FYNNEI.

This chain joins TRBV6-5 and TRBJ1-4; 7 bases match TRBD1. The junction had 9 bases not matched to a gene; V was cut back by 5 bases and J by 3 bases. The CDR3 is made up of 16 amino acids. The germline gives CDR1 MNHEY, CDR2 SVGAGI. This CDR3 is CASSRQGWGSNEKLFF. The CDR3 nucleotides read TGTGCCAGCAGTCGACAGGGATGGGGATCTAATGAAAAACTGTTTTTT.

This clonotype has only one observation. The chain couples TRBV6-2 or TRBV6-3 to TRBJ1-2; 12 bases are shared with TRBD1. The CDR3 has 16 residues. From germline, CDR1 is MNHEY and CDR2 SVGEGT. The V segment lost 6 bases and the J segment 6 bases; nucleotides outside the gene matches: 11. As DNA, the CDR3 is TGTGCCAGCAGATCCTCCGGGACAGGGGGCGTCCATGGCTACACCTTC. Translating gives CASRSSGTGGVHGYTF.

DNA of the CDR3: TGTGCCAGCAGCTTTATAGCTTACGCGAACACCGGGGAGCTGTTTTTT. Its translation is CASSFIAYANTGELFF. V and J are TRBV5-6 and TRBJ2-2; D remains unclear. V lost 2 bases, J lost 0 bases, and 11 bases lay in between. Per germline, CDR1 SGHDT and CDR2 YYEEEE. The CDR3 covers 16 residues.

This sequence joins TRBV20-1 and TRBJ1-5; D is unresolved. V lost 3 bases, J lost 7 bases, and 4 bases lay in between. The CDR3 has 10 residues. Germline CDR1 is DFQATT and CDR2 is SNEGSKA (reference sequence). The CDR3 region is CSASLQPQHF. Here the CDR3 DNA reads TGCAGTGCTAGTCTCCAGCCCCAGCATTTT.

This chain links TRBV28 with TRBJ2-2, with TRBD2 as a possible D gene (5 bases). Germline CDR1 and CDR2: MDHEN and SYDVKM. V shed 6 bases and J shed 4 bases, with 18 bases lying between them. The CDR3 sequence is 16 residues long. The CDR3 DNA sequence: TGTGCCAGCAGCAGACCCCGGAGGACCCTCACCGGGGAGCTGTTTTTT. Amino acid sequence: CASSRPRRTLTGELFF. The full variable domain, completed using reference TRBV28 and TRBJ2-2, is DVKVTQSSRYLVKRTGEKVFLECVQDMDHENMFWYRQDPGLGLRLIYFSYDVKMKEKGDIPEGYSVSREKKERFSLILESASTNQTSMYLCASSRPRRTLTGELFFGEGSRLTVL.

The chain has TRBV18 and TRBJ2-3; 9 bases match TRBD2. This CDR3 has 15 residues. V lost 3 bases, J lost 5 bases, and 6 bases stayed unmatched. Germline CDR1 reads KGHSH; CDR2 reads LQKENI. CDR3 sequence: CASSPIAGVEDTQYF. The CDR3 nucleotides read TGTGCCAGCTCACCGATAGCGGGAGTGGAAGATACGCAGTATTTT. The full variable domain, in which reference TRBV18 and TRBJ2-3 provide the parts outside the CDR3, is NAGVMQNPRHLVRRRGQEARLRCSPMKGHSHVYWYRQLPEEGLKFMVYLQKENIIDESGMPKERFSAEFPKEGPSILRIQQVVRGDSAAYFCASSPIAGVEDTQYFGPGTRLTVL.

This clonotype was detected only once. Possible read error: a much larger clone is one base away. The J gene is TRBJ2-7, the V gene TRBV7-2; 7 positions match TRBD2. The DNA end favors TRBJ2-5, so the J call may be wrong. CDR3 length: 16 amino acids. In germline, CDR1 is SGHTA, CDR2 FQGNSA. CDR3 amino acids: CASSGPVGLPGGTQYF. The DNA for the CDR3 is TGTGCCAGCAGCGGACCGGTCGGACTCCCGGGGGGGACCCAGTACTTC.

The CDR3 region is CASSLVSDRADGYTF. CDR3 nucleotides: TGTGCCAGCAGCTTAGTGTCCGACAGGGCTGACGGCTACACCTTC. The chain employs TRBV7-2 and TRBJ1-2; 7 bases match TRBD1. J lost 8 bases, V lost 1 base, and 10 bases had no gene match. Germline lookup yields CDR1 SGHTA and CDR2 FQGNSA. The CDR3 has 15 amino acids. The whole variable domain, filled in from reference TRBV7-2 and TRBJ1-2, reads GAGVSQSPSNKVTEKGKDVELRCDPISGHTALYWYRQSLGQGLEFLIYFQGNSAPDKSGLPSDRFSAERTGGSVSTLTIQRTQQEDSAVYLCASSLVSDRADGYTFGSGTRLTVV.

This clonotype has just a few counts. V usage is TRBV28 and J usage is TRBJ2-1; no definite D call. Between the trimmed V and J ends, which lost 4 bases and 0 bases, there was a span of 13 bases. The CDR3 contains 16 residues. From germline, CDR1 is MDHEN and CDR2 SYDVKM. Written as DNA, the CDR3 is TGTGCCAGCAGTTCCAAGGGCGCGAGCTCCTACAATGAGCAGTTCTTC. Amino acids: CASSSKGASSYNEQFF.

The chain combines TRBV6-6 with TRBJ2-1; D is unresolved. With 6 bases removed from V and 9 bases from J, the gap between germline ends came to 12 bases. From germline, CDR1 is MNHNY and CDR2 SVGAGI (reference sequence). The CDR3 consists of 12 residues. The CDR3 nucleotides are TGTGCCAGCAGCTCCCCTGGGTCTGAGCAGTTCTTC. Its protein product is CASSSPGSEQFF.

This clonotype was counted only a few times. This chain connects TRBV2 to TRBJ2-3, with a possible D match to TRBD2 (6 bases). CDR3 size: 15 residues. Germline CDR1 and CDR2: SNHLY and FYNNEI. The V and J ends lost 5 bases and 0 bases respectively, with 12 bases between them. The CDR3 region is CASSPSLASTDTQYF. The CDR3 DNA sequence: TGTGCCAGCAGTCCCTCACTAGCCAGCACAGATACGCAGTATTTT.

The chain links TRBV28 to TRBJ2-5; TRBD2 aligns across 7 bases. V lost 7 bases and J lost 3; bases outside the gene matches: 5. This CDR3 contains 13 residues. Germline V gene lookup returns CDR1 MDHEN and CDR2 SYDVKM. In nucleotides, the CDR3 is TGTGCCAGCACCCTGGGAGGGAAAGAGACCCAGTACTTC. Its protein product is CASTLGGKETQYF.

V and J are TRBV12-3 or TRBV12-4 and TRBJ1-4; 8 nucleotides agree with TRBD1. The ends lost 7 bases at V and 10 bases at J; junction bases unmatched: 17. The CDR3 consists of 16 residues. The CDR3 nucleotides read TGTGCCAGCAACCCAAGCGGTTACAGGGGGTTTGGAAAACTGTTTTTT. This translates into CASNPSGYRGFGKLFF.

This clonotype was seen only a few times. V usage is TRBV7-9 and J usage is TRBJ2-3; no clear D gene. Trimming took 6 bases from V and 2 from J, leaving 18 bases between them. This CDR3 has 16 residues. Germline lookup yields CDR1 SEHNR and CDR2 FQNEAQ (reference sequence). The CDR3 is CASSPMMPPNTDTQYF. CDR3 DNA sequence: TGTGCCAGCAGTCCAATGATGCCCCCCAACACAGATACGCAGTATTTT.

V and J are TRBV4-3 and TRBJ2-1, with TRBD2 identical over 14 bases. Germline V CDR1 and CDR2: LGHNA, YSLEER. The CDR3 spans 18 residues. Trimming cost V 2 bases and J 9 bases; bases outside gene matches: 12. CDR3 nucleotide sequence: TGCGCCAGCAGCCAATATCGGACTAGCGGGAGGCGATTAGTTGAGCAGTTCTTC. It encodes CASSQYRTSGRRLVEQFF.

DNA for the CDR3: TGTGCCAGCAGCCTAATCCAGGGCGGGGAGACCCAGTACTTC. Amino acids: CASSLIQGGETQYF. This rearrangement joins TRBV7-7 to TRBJ2-7, with D perhaps being TRBD1 or TRBD2 (5 bases each). The DNA end favors TRBJ2-5, so the J call may be wrong. The V gene's germline CDR1 is SSHAT and CDR2 FNYEAQ (reference sequence). The CDR3 length is 14 residues.

V gene TRBV15 combines with J gene TRBJ1-4, with unresolved D. The ends were cut back, 5 bases at V and 7 bases at J, with 17 bases in the middle. The CDR3 is 15 residues long. CDR1 is LNHNV and CDR2 is YYDKDF in the germline V gene (reference sequence). The CDR3 DNA reads TGTGCCACCAGCGCATACCTTCTTGGAACTGAAAAACTGTTTTTT. Translation: CATSAYLLGTEKLFF.

The rearrangement links TRBV28 to TRBJ2-7; 8 bases agree with TRBD1. V lost 6 bases, J lost 5 bases, and 9 bases stayed unmatched. This CDR3 contains 14 residues. Germline V lookup: CDR1 MDHEN, CDR2 SYDVKM. Written as DNA, the CDR3 is TGTGCCAGCAGCCTGGACAGGGTATTTGACGAGCAGTACTTC. Amino acids: CASSLDRVFDEQYF.

This clonotype was observed a handful of times. The chain has TRBV20-1 and TRBJ2-1; 8 bases align to TRBD2. CDR3 length equals 12 residues. Per the germline V gene, CDR1 is DFQATT and CDR2 is SNEGSKA (reference sequence). The CDR3 sequence: CRSSGSYNEQFF. In DNA, the CDR3 is TGCAGGTCGAGCGGGAGTTACAATGAGCAGTTCTTC.